A single TCR beta chain is shown here with its context. No antigen is known for it. No base-level quality is on record; no much larger clone is a single base apart. To identify antigen-specific CD4+ T cell clonotypes by their expansion, the ViraFEST assay first stimulated PBMC with viral peptide pools and then applied TCR sequencing. After less than 13 days of culture, CD4+ T cells were isolated with the EasySep CD4+ T cell isolation kit. PCR-confirmed SARS-CoV-2 infection had occurred in convalescent patients between March and December 2020, before the Alpha, Beta and Delta variants emerged in the United States. Over 1.5 million PBMC per well were cultured with around 10 ug/ml peptides in IMDM containing about 5% human AB serum, about 10 IU/ml IL-2 and gentamicin. Half of the culture medium was replaced with fresh IL-2-containing medium on days 3 and 7. Unless otherwise noted, each peptide stimulation condition was cultured in triplicate wells. PBMC were separated from whole blood using Ficoll-Paque Plus gradient centrifugation and were then either cryopreserved at -140C or used fresh. Genomic DNA was extracted from cultured CD4+ T cells with the QIAamp micro DNA kit.

The source of the sample is a study of vaccination effects on CD4 cells after COVID-19 (dated by TCRdb to between 2021 and 2024). Study-level background: Each participant received two doses of an mRNA SARS-CoV-2 vaccine, either BNT162b2 or mRNA-1273. A total of more than 8 COVID-19 convalescent patients and 4 SARS-CoV-2-naive healthy vaccine recipients were included in the full study. Pre-vaccine samples were collected from two convalescent patients 16 days and one week before the first dose, corresponding to 142 and 148 days after COVID-19 diagnosis. SARS-CoV-2 spike-specific CD4+ TCR repertoires were compared before and after mRNA vaccination in COVID-19 convalescent patients and in infection-naive vaccine recipients. In the study, cultures from other donors were sequenced using the Oncomine TCR Beta short-read assay on an Illumina iSeq 100.

At the junction V is shortened by 0 bases and J by 1 base, with 10 bases in between. The germline V gene (reference sequence) sets CDR1 to LNHDA and CDR2 to SQIVND. From cysteine to phenylalanine, the CDR3 is 16 amino acids long. The kept DNA is CDR3 alone, 48 bases in frame from the first base. The library relied on the immunoSEQ multiplex PCR assay. DNA from the CD4+ T cells that had been cultured and isolated underwent TCR beta CDR3 sequencing. Per the source publication's procedure: The analysis removed non-productive TCR sequences, trimmed reads to the CDR3 region, and retained only CDR3s that were 7 or more amino acids long. Antigen-specific clonotypes were identified with the MANAFEST web app by comparing expansion in peptide wells against reference cultures. To count as positive, a clone had to show expansion at FDR<0.05 compared with the reference and with all other wells, an odds ratio above 5, and a frequency above 0.1% in two replicate wells. Clonotypes significantly expanded in SARS-CoV-2 spike wells and in at least one common cold coronavirus spike condition were defined as cross-reactive. CDR3 similarity was assessed by Levenshtein distance with the stringdist R package, and unrooted trees were built with ape in R 3.6.1. Here the immuneACCESS table is served through TCRdb, limited to in-frame sequences with V and J called. Missing clones are a known gap in these copies; in checked studies unresolved V genes cover under half, and the rest lacks a known reason. V and J calls and clone size follow that table, whereas D and trimming were derived from the DNA. This sample is represented by under 25,000 clones; under 75% of them were singletons. About 40% of the sample lies in the top ten.

The study at large found these results: Both infection-induced and vaccine-induced clones contracted markedly at late post-vaccination timepoints, which is consistent with waning T cell responses. In convalescent patients, the post-vaccine spike-reactive repertoire consisted mainly of new vaccine-induced clones, largely distinct from infection-induced clones. Limitations of the study were the small number of convalescent patients and the absence of early post-infection timepoints.

The sequences come from CD4+ T cells from PBMCs cultured with a peptide pool, collected before COVID-19 vaccination. The sequence came from a human donor who had a prior SARS-CoV-2 infection. This chain joins TRBV19 to TRBJ1-5; there is no confident call for the D gene. Here is the DNA: TGTGCCAGTAGTATAGAAAACAGCTTAAGCAATCAGCCCCAGCATTTT. It specifies CASSIENSLSNQPQHF.